This T cell receptor beta chain was identified during a study of blood T cell repertoires in COVID-19. Study-level information: Sites across the United States, Italy and Spain contributed samples from acute and convalescent COVID-19. In each case, the material was cDNA or gDNA derived from T cells, B-cell-depleted T cells, or PBMCs.

In the authors' workflow: Reference gene primer amplification in the assay estimated nucleated cell counts. This table comes from immunoSEQ multiplex PCR, and its TCRdb copy is limited to in-frame clones, with some not included. Clonal size and the V and J genes are those of that table, whereas D and trimming came from the DNA. The sample includes some 15,000 clones, 80% to 90% of them seen just once. J was trimmed by 4 bases and V by 3 bases; bases with no gene match: 9. The CDR3 length is 16 residues. The V gene's germline CDR1 is SGHAT and CDR2 FQNNGV. The chain employs TRBV11-2 and TRBJ2-3, with 8 bases identical to TRBD2. Source material: peripheral blood. The sequence was collected from a human donor in a cohort sampled during active COVID-19. Here the CDR3 reads CASSFGKRELADTQYF. The CDR3 DNA reads as TGTGCCAGCAGCTTCGGTAAGCGGGAGCTCGCAGATACGCAGTATTTT.